The 30 T cell receptor beta chains reported below all come from one sample, sequenced in a study of identical twins. TCRdb re-called the 5' RACE reads with MiXCR, one entry per CDR3 protein. The sample consists of hundreds of thousands of distinct CDR3 sequences, over 9% of them appearing once. A further study also used this sample, focusing on yellow fever vaccine responses in identical twins.

What was sequenced was CD8+ T cells sorted from blood. The receptors were sampled from a woman under 30 in good health.

This clonotype was detected only a few times. This chain connects TRBV3-1 to TRBJ1-4, with 7 nucleotides matching TRBD1. This CDR3 contains 16 residues. Germline V CDR1 and CDR2: LGHDT, YNNKEL (reference sequence). Trimming removed 0 bases from V and 7 bases from J; junction bases left unmatched: 8. CDR3 amino acids: CASSQEKDRLSEKLFF. CDR3 nucleotide sequence: TGTGCCAGCAGCCAAGAAAAGGACAGGCTCTCTGAAAAACTGTTTTTT.

This clonotype was observed a few times. The chain combines TRBV7-9 with TRBJ1-2; TRBD1 is a possible D gene (6 bases). CDR1 is SEHNR, CDR2 FQNEAQ, per germline (reference sequence). Trimming pared 5 bases from V and 1 base from J, leaving 11 bases between. This CDR3 is built from 14 residues. The CDR3 is CASSGRQVNYGYTF. CDR3 DNA sequence: TGTGCCAGCAGCGGACGACAGGTTAACTATGGCTACACCTTC. The whole variable domain, remainder taken from reference TRBV7-9 and TRBJ1-2, is DTGVSQNPRHKITKRGQNVTFRCDPISEHNRLYWYRQTLGQGPEFLTYFQNEAQLEKSRLLSDRFSAERPKGSFSTLEIQRTEQGDSAMYLCASSGRQVNYGYTFGSGTRLTVV.

The chain uses TRBV20-1 and TRBJ2-7, with D unresolved. Trimming took off 6 bases at V and 0 bases at J, with 12 bases between the two ends. The CDR3 is 13 amino acids. Germline values: CDR1 DFQATT, CDR2 SNEGSKA (reference sequence). CDR3 DNA: TGCAGTGCGAAAATTGCGAGCTCCTACGAGCAGTACTTC. This translates into CSAKIASSYEQYF.

The table lists this clonotype with a few counts. CDR3 sequence: CASSKGLAGASHCTDTQYF. The CDR3, as DNA: TGTGCCAGCAGCAAAGGTCTAGCGGGGGCCTCACATTGCACAGATACGCAGTATTTT. The chain combines TRBV21-1 with TRBJ2-3; no check of the table's D call, TRBD2, against the DNA was made. TRBV21-1 is a documented pseudogene. This CDR3 is built from 19 residues.

The V call is TRBV11-1, the J call TRBJ2-4, with 10 nucleotides matching TRBD1. The germline gives CDR1 SGHAT, CDR2 FQDESV (reference sequence). With V trimmed by 2 bases and J by 2 bases, 6 bases remained unmatched. This CDR3 is 17 amino acids long. CDR3 in DNA: TGTGCCAGCAGCTTAACAGACAGGGGGCGTTCCAAAAACATTCAGTACTTC. Translated, it gives CASSLTDRGRSKNIQYF.

The sample holds a few counts of this clonotype. The rearrangement joins TRBV28 to TRBJ1-5; D is uncertain. V was shortened by 3 bases and J by 0 bases, with 6 bases between the two germline ends. The CDR3 spans 14 residues. Germline V CDR1 and CDR2: MDHEN, SYDVKM. CDR3 coding DNA: TGTGCCAGCAGTTTTCAACTTAGCAATCAGCCCCAGCATTTT. The encoded protein is CASSFQLSNQPQHF. The full variable domain, rest sourced from reference TRBV28 and TRBJ1-5, is DVKVTQSSRYLVKRTGEKVFLECVQDMDHENMFWYRQDPGLGLRLIYFSYDVKMKEKGDIPEGYSVSREKKERFSLILESASTNQTSMYLCASSFQLSNQPQHFGDGTRLSIL.

This clonotype was found many times. The V and J genes are TRBV4-1 and TRBJ2-1, with 10 nucleotides matching TRBD2. The CDR3 runs 16 residues. Looked up from germline, CDR1 is MGHRA and CDR2 is YSYEKL. The V segment lost 1 base and the J segment 4 bases; nucleotides outside the gene matches: 4. The CDR3 loop is CASSQVQAGGYNEQFF. The CDR3 DNA is TGCGCCAGCAGCCAAGTGCAAGCGGGGGGGTACAATGAGCAGTTCTTC.

This clonotype occurred a few times. V gene TRBV19 combines with J gene TRBJ2-7; D gene ambiguous. V lost 5 bases, J lost 1 base, and 9 bases lay in between. Germline V gene lookup returns CDR1 LNHDA and CDR2 SQIVND (reference sequence). The CDR3 is 13 residues long. The CDR3 loop reads CASSGRASYEQYF. In DNA, the CDR3 is TGTGCCAGTAGTGGACGGGCATCCTACGAGCAGTACTTC.

This clonotype came up a few times. This sequence joins TRBV28 and TRBJ2-7, with 9 bases fitting TRBD1. Germline V lookup: CDR1 MDHEN, CDR2 SYDVKM. V dropped 8 bases and J dropped 4; count of bases not matched to a gene: 9. This CDR3 spans 14 amino acids. The CDR3 loop is CASSDRGDDYEQYV. CDR3 DNA sequence: TGTGCCAGCTCGGACAGGGGCGATGATTACGAGCAGTACGTC.

The V call is TRBV27, the J call TRBJ1-1, with D possibly matching TRBD1 (5 bases). The germline V and J ends were trimmed by 6 bases and 0 bases, with 20 bases remaining between them. CDR3 length equals 17 residues. Per germline, CDR1 MNHEY and CDR2 SMNVEV (reference sequence). In DNA, the CDR3 is TGTGCCAGCAGCTCACAACAGGTTAGCCCCATGAACACTGAAGCTTTCTTT. It codes for CASSSQQVSPMNTEAFF.

This clonotype has only a few counts. The V call is TRBV14, the J call TRBJ2-1; D unclear. V gave up 0 bases and J gave up 12 bases, with 9 bases separating them. The CDR3 length is 12 residues. Germline values: CDR1 SGHDN, CDR2 FVKESK. The CDR3 nucleotides are TGTGCCAGCAGCCAAGAGGCAGGCCCGCAGTTCTTC. Translating gives CASSQEAGPQFF.

A few counts support this clonotype. The rearrangement joins TRBV13 to TRBJ1-4; D call uncertain. V lost 5 bases and J 4 bases, leaving 8 bases between the germline ends. The CDR3 length is 13 residues. Germline V gives CDR1 PRHDT, CDR2 FYEKMQ (reference sequence). CDR3 DNA sequence: TGTGCCAGCAGCCTAAGTTTTAATGAAAAACTGTTTTTT. This encodes CASSLSFNEKLFF.

This clonotype occurred a few times. This chain connects TRBV4-1 to TRBJ2-1, with D possibly being TRBD1 or TRBD2 (5 bases each). Germline V gene data show CDR1 as MGHRA and CDR2 as YSYEKL. The CDR3 runs to 14 residues. V was pared by 3 bases and J by 16 bases, with 22 bases between. The CDR3 sequence is CASSQEGTLAGYFF. DNA for the CDR3: TGCGCCAGCAGCCAGGAAGGGACCCTCGCCGGTTATTTCTTC.

The gene calls are TRBV12-3 or TRBV12-4 and TRBJ1-3, with no clear D. Trimming removed 3 bases at V and 4 bases at J, with 10 bases between. The CDR3 loop spans 14 amino acids. CDR3 DNA sequence: TGTGCCAGCAGTTTTTCGGCCCCGGGAAACACCATATATTTT. This encodes CASSFSAPGNTIYF.

The chain combines TRBV20-1 with TRBJ2-7; 7 bases agree with TRBD2. Germline V gene data show CDR1 as DFQATT and CDR2 as SNEGSKA (reference sequence). The CDR3 has 14 amino acids. The V gene end was trimmed by 5 bases and the J gene end by 2 bases; junction bases not matched to a gene: 9. The CDR3 spells CSAGMAGVTYEQYF. In DNA, the CDR3 is TGCAGTGCTGGGATGGCGGGAGTTACCTACGAGCAGTACTTC.

The chain combines TRBV2 with TRBJ2-3, with D tentatively TRBD2 (5 bases). V was clipped by 4 bases and J by 0 bases, with 11 bases between them. Per the germline V gene, CDR1 is SNHLY and CDR2 is FYNNEI. The CDR3 has 15 amino acids. In DNA, the CDR3 is TGTGCCAGCAGTGGGGGAGAATCTAGCACAGATACGCAGTATTTT. It is translated as CASSGGESSTDTQYF.

This clonotype has just a few counts. V usage is TRBV4-1 and J usage is TRBJ2-5; 7 bases line up with TRBD2. The CDR3 runs to 15 residues. Germline loops: CDR1 MGHRA, CDR2 YSYEKL. Losses at the gene ends were 1 base for V and 0 bases for J; bases not matched to a gene: 2. In nucleotides, the CDR3 is TGCGCCAGCAGCCAAGTAGCGGGTAACCAAGAGACCCAGTACTTC. Its translation: CASSQVAGNQETQYF.

The rearrangement links TRBV25-1 to TRBJ2-7; TRBD1 matches 7 bases. Trimming cost V 6 bases and J 2 bases; bases outside gene matches: 7. This CDR3 comprises 14 residues. Germline CDR1 reads MGHDK; CDR2 reads SYGVNS. CDR3 coding DNA: TGTGCCAGCAGCCTCCAGGGGGTGACCTACGAGCAGTACTTC. It encodes CASSLQGVTYEQYF.

The gene calls are TRBV25-1 and TRBJ1-1; D uncertain. The germline gives CDR1 MGHDK, CDR2 SYGVNS. The CDR3 is 15 residues long. Trimming cost V 0 bases and J 1 base, with 9 bases left between them. The chain's CDR3 is CASSEYMSPNTEAFF. The CDR3 nucleotides read TGTGCCAGCAGTGAATATATGTCCCCGAACACTGAAGCTTTCTTT.

This clonotype showed up many times. The chain links TRBV12-3 or TRBV12-4 to TRBJ2-7, with D perhaps matching TRBD1 (7 bases). V dropped 5 bases and J dropped 4 bases, with 21 bases sitting between them. There are 16 residues in the CDR3. The DNA for the CDR3 is TGTGCCAGCAGTCCCTACGGTGGAGGGGGCTTATACGAGCAGTACTTC. Its translation is CASSPYGGGGLYEQYF.

V gene TRBV5-1 combines with J gene TRBJ1-1, with 8 bases lining up with TRBD1. The V gene's germline CDR1 is SGHRS and CDR2 YFSETQ. With V trimmed by 4 bases and J by 5 bases, 10 bases remained unmatched. The CDR3 spans 15 residues. The CDR3 DNA follows: TGCGCCAGCAGCCCCTACACAGGGGGGAGGACTGAAGCTTTCTTT. Encoded protein: CASSPYTGGRTEAFF.

The chain is built from TRBV20-1 and TRBJ2-2, with TRBD1 identical over 7 bases. The CDR3 has 12 amino acids. The germline V gene has CDR1 DFQATT and CDR2 SNEGSKA (reference sequence). CDR3 in amino acids: CATGPRTGELFF. The DNA for the CDR3 is TGCGCGACAGGGCCCCGCACCGGGGAGCTGTTTTTT.

In its sample, this clonotype was seen a few times. The V and J genes are TRBV13 and TRBJ2-1; TRBD2 aligns across 7 bases. Germline lookup yields CDR1 PRHDT and CDR2 FYEKMQ (reference sequence). Trimming removed 4 bases from V and 6 bases from J; junction bases left unmatched: 12. This CDR3 has 16 amino acids. The DNA of the CDR3 is TGTGCCAGCAGCTCAGCTAGCGGAGGGGAGGGCAATGAGCAGTTCTTC. It codes for CASSSASGGEGNEQFF.

The V and J genes are TRBV2 and TRBJ2-6, with 7 bases lining up with TRBD1. V lost 8 bases and J lost 4; bases outside the gene matches: 5. The CDR3 length is 14 residues. Looked up from germline, CDR1 is SNHLY and CDR2 is FYNNEI. The CDR3, as DNA: TGTGCCAGCGAGACAGGGACCGGGGCCAACGTCCTGACTTTC. This gives the protein CASETGTGANVLTF.

This chain uses TRBV27 with TRBJ1-1; the match to TRBD1 covers 9 bases. The CDR3 contains 12 residues. Germline CDR1 MNHEY, CDR2 SMNVEV (reference sequence). The V and J ends lost 5 bases and 10 bases, in that order; junction bases with no gene match: 5. CDR3 DNA: TGTGCCAGCAGTATAGGGACAGGGCGAGCTTTCTTT. It encodes CASSIGTGRAFF.

This chain uses TRBV4-1 with TRBJ2-3; maybe TRBD2 (6 bases). V was pared by 0 bases and J by 14 bases, with 18 bases between. From germline, CDR1 is MGHRA and CDR2 YSYEKL. This CDR3 has 14 residues. The CDR3, as DNA: TGCGCCAGCAGCCAAGAACCGACCAGGGACTCCGTGTATTTT. The encoded protein is CASSQEPTRDSVYF.

The rearrangement joins TRBV7-9 to TRBJ2-1; TRBD1 or TRBD2 may be the D gene (7 bases each). Germline CDR1 and CDR2: SEHNR and FQNEAQ (reference sequence). V was trimmed by 5 bases and J by 3 bases, leaving 20 bases between them. The CDR3 totals 17 residues. This chain's CDR3 is CASSQGGGGPIYNEQFF. DNA of the CDR3: TGTGCCAGCAGCCAGGGGGGGGGAGGGCCTATCTACAATGAGCAGTTCTTC.

The rearrangement uses TRBV6-4 and TRBJ2-1, with 10 positions matching TRBD1. V lost 2 bases to trimming and J lost 0 bases; unmatched junction nucleotides: 7. From germline, CDR1 is MRHNA and CDR2 SNTAGT. CDR3 length: 18 residues. The CDR3 DNA reads as TGTGCCAGCAGTGACACCCGGACAGGGGGAACCTCCTACAATGAGCAGTTCTTC. Translating gives CASSDTRTGGTSYNEQFF.

The table lists this clonotype with a few counts. The J gene is TRBJ2-1, the V gene TRBV2, with 9 bases identical to TRBD2. Germline CDR1 and CDR2: SNHLY and FYNNEI. The CDR3 has 15 residues. V lost 4 bases and J lost 5; bases outside the gene matches: 6. The CDR3 protein is CASSASGGYDNEQFF. In DNA form, the CDR3 reads TGTGCCAGCAGTGCCAGCGGGGGGTACGACAATGAGCAGTTCTTC.

The sample holds one count of this clonotype. Possible read error: a much larger clone is one base away. The chain uses TRBV15 and TRBJ2-1; possible D gene TRBD1, 5 bases. Trimming took off 8 bases at V and 2 bases at J, with 16 bases between the two ends. The CDR3 totals 15 residues. CDR1 LNHNV and CDR2 YYDKDF come from the germline V gene (reference sequence). Here the CDR3 DNA reads TGTGCCACCGGACCCGGGTCAGGGCCCTACAATGAGCAGTTCTTC. Encoded protein: CATGPGSGPYNEQFF.